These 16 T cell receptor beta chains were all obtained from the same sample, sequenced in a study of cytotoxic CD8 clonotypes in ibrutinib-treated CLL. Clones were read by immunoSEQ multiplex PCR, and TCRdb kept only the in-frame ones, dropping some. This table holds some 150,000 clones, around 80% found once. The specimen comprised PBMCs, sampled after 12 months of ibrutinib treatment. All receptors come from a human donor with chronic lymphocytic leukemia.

CDR3 coding DNA: TGTGCCAGTAGCTCTTGGGACGGTAGCAATCAGCCCCAGCATTTT. It translates to CASSSWDGSNQPQHF. This chain connects TRBV19 to TRBJ1-5; weak D call: TRBD1 (5 bases). CDR1 is LNHDA and CDR2 is SQIVND in the germline V gene (reference sequence). This CDR3 is 15 amino acids long. With 6 bases removed from V and 0 bases from J, the gap between germline ends came to 12 bases.

Here the CDR3 reads CASTQSAGVRGTDTQYF. DNA for the CDR3: TGTGCCAGCACCCAGAGCGCAGGGGTAAGGGGCACAGATACGCAGTATTTT. The V call is TRBV28, the J call TRBJ2-3; perhaps TRBD1 as D (6 bases). Trimming took 7 bases from V and 1 from J, leaving 21 bases between them. The CDR3 extends over 17 amino acids. Germline-derived CDR1 and CDR2 are MDHEN and SYDVKM.

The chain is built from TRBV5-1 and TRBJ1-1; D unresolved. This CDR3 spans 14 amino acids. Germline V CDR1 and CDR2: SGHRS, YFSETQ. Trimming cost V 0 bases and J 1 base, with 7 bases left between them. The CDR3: CASSLGQRNTEAFF. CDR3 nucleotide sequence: TGCGCCAGCAGCTTGGGTCAGAGGAACACTGAAGCTTTCTTT.

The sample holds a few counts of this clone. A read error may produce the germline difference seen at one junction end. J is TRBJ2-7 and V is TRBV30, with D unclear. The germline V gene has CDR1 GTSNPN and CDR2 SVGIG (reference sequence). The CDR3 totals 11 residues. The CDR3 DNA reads TGTGCCTGGAGTGTCGGAGTTGGTAGGGACTTC. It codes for CAWSVGVGRDF.

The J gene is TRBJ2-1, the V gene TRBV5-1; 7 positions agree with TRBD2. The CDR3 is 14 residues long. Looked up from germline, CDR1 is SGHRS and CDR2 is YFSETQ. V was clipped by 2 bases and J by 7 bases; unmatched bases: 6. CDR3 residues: CASSLPDGGNEQFF. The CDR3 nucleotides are TGCGCCAGCAGCTTACCGGACGGGGGGAATGAGCAGTTCTTC.

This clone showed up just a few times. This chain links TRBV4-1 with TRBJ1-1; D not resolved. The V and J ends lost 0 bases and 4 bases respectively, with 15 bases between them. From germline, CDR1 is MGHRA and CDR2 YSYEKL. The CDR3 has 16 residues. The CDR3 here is CASSQDPPGGSTEAFF. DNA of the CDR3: TGCGCCAGCAGCCAAGATCCCCCGGGAGGGAGCACTGAAGCTTTCTTT.

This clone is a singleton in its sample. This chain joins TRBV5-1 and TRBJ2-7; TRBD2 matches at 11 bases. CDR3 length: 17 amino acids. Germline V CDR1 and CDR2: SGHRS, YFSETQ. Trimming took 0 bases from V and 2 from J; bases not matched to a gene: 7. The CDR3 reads CASSLGKTSGRTYEQYF. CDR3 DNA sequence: TGCGCCAGCAGCTTGGGGAAAACTAGCGGGAGAACCTACGAGCAGTACTTC.

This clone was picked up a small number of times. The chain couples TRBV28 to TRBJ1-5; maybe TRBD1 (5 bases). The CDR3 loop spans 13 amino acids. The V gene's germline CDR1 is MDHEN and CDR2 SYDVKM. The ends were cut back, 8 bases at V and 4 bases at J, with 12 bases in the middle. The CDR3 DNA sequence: TGTGCCAGCGTCGTTGGGGGGAATCAGCCCCAGCATTTT. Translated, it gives CASVVGGNQPQHF.

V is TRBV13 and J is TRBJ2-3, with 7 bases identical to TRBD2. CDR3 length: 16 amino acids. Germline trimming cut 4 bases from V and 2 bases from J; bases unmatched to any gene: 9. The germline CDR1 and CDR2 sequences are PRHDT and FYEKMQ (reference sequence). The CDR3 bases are TGTGCCAGCAGCTCATCGGAGGGGAGGGCCACAGATACGCAGTATTTT. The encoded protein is CASSSSEGRATDTQYF.

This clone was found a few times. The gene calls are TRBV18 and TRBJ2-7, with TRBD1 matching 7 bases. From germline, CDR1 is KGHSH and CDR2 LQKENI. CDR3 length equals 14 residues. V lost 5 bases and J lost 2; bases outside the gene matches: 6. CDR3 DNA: TGTGCCAGCTCATTCGACAGGGTCACCTACGAGCAGTACTTC. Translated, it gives CASSFDRVTYEQYF.

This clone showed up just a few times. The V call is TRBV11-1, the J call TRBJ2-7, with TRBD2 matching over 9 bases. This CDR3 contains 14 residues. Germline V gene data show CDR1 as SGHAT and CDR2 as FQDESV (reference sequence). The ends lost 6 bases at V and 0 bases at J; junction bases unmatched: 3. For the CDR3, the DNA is TGTGCCAGCAGAAATAGCGGGAGCTCCTACGAGCAGTACTTC. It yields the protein CASRNSGSSYEQYF.

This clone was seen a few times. This CDR3 reads CASSLAYRVKLFF. For the CDR3, the DNA is TGTGCCAGCAGCTTAGCGTACAGGGTGAAACTGTTTTTT. The V and J genes are TRBV7-9 and TRBJ1-4, with a possible D match to TRBD1 (6 bases). The CDR3 contains 13 residues. V was trimmed by 0 bases and J by 11 bases, leaving 10 bases between them. Germline V CDR1 and CDR2: SEHNR, FQNEAQ (reference sequence).

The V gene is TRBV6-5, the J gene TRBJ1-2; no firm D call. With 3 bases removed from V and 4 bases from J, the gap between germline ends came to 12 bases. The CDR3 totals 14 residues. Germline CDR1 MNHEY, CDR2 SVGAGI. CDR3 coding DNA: TGTGCCAGCAGTTATGGGTTTCAGAGCTATGGCTACACCTTC. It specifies CASSYGFQSYGYTF.

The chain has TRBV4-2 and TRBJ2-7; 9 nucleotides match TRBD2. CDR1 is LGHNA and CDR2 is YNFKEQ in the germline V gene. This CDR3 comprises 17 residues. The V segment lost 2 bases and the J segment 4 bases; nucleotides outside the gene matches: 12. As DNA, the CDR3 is TGTGCCAGCAGCCAATCGTTACCGGGACTAGCAGTTTACGAGCAGTACTTC. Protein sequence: CASSQSLPGLAVYEQYF.

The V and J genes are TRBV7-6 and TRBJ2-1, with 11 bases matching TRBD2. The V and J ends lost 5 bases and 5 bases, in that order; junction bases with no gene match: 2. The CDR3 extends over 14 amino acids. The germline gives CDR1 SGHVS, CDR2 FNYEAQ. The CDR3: CASSLGLADNEQFF. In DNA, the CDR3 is TGTGCCAGCAGCCTGGGACTAGCGGACAATGAGCAGTTCTTC. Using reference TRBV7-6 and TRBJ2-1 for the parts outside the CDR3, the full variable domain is GAGVSQSPRYKVTKRGQDVALRCDPISGHVSLYWYRQALGQGPEFLTYFNYEAQQDKSGLPNDRFSAERPEGSISTLTIQRTEQRDSAMYRCASSLGLADNEQFFGPGTRLTVL.

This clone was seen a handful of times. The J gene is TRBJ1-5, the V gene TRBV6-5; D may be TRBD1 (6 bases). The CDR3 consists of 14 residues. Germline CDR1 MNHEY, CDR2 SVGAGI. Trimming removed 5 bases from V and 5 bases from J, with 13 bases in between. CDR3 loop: CASSDHRAHQPQHF. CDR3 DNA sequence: TGTGCCAGCAGTGACCACAGGGCCCATCAGCCCCAGCATTTT.